The rows below give T cell receptor beta chains drawn from one sample of a study of blood T cell repertoires in COVID-19. The repertoire was sequenced with immunoSEQ multiplex PCR; TCRdb's copy has only in-frame clones and lacks some. The sample consists of around 260,000 clones, approximately 89% of them appearing once. Material: peripheral blood. Every receptor here comes from a man aged 35 to 55 who had recovered from COVID-19. The CDR3 runs from the conserved cysteine through the conserved F or W. Fields, in order: CDR3 DNA, CDR3 protein, V gene, D gene, clone size, J gene. D genes are given only for firm matches. Size is stated for part of the rows, as once, few or many counts, or as a class when the clone is expanded.

cdr3_nt: TGTGCCAGCAGCTCGAGACAGGGCCCCTACGAGCAGTACTTC; cdr3_aa: CASSSRQGPYEQYF; v_call: TRBV7-2; d_call: TRBD1; clone_size: NA; j_call: TRBJ2-7
cdr3_nt: TGTGCCAGCAGCGATGGAGCGGGGGACTCCTACGAGCAGTACTTC; cdr3_aa: CASSDGAGDSYEQYF; v_call: TRBV7-9; d_call: TRBD2; clone_size: once; j_call: TRBJ2-7
cdr3_nt: TGTGCCAGCAGCTTAGGGGTAGCGGGGGAAGAGACCCAGTACTTC; cdr3_aa: CASSLGVAGEETQYF; v_call: TRBV7-9; d_call: TRBD2; clone_size: once; j_call: TRBJ2-5
cdr3_nt: TGCGCCAGCAGCTTTGAGGGCTCGACGAATGAGCAGTTCTTC; cdr3_aa: CASSFEGSTNEQFF; v_call: TRBV5-1; d_call: NA; clone_size: NA; j_call: TRBJ2-1
cdr3_nt: TGTGCCAGCAGTACAGGGCCACCTTCCTACGAGCAGTACTTC; cdr3_aa: CASSTGPPSYEQYF; v_call: TRBV2; d_call: NA; clone_size: NA; j_call: TRBJ2-7
cdr3_nt: TGTGCCAGCTCACCACAAACCGGGACAGGGGCTGGAAACACCATATATTTT; cdr3_aa: CASSPQTGTGAGNTIYF; v_call: TRBV18; d_call: TRBD1; clone_size: NA; j_call: TRBJ1-3
cdr3_nt: TGTGCCAGCAGTGAAGCGGGCGGGTACAATGAGCAGTTCTTC; cdr3_aa: CASSEAGGYNEQFF; v_call: TRBV6-1; d_call: NA; clone_size: NA; j_call: TRBJ2-1
cdr3_nt: TGTGCCAGCAGCTTTGCACAGGGTCATGGCTACACCTTC; cdr3_aa: CASSFAQGHGYTF; v_call: TRBV7-9; d_call: NA; clone_size: NA; j_call: TRBJ1-2
cdr3_nt: TGTGCCAGCAGCCAAAGAAGCGGGGGGAGCACAGATACGCAGTATTTT; cdr3_aa: CASSQRSGGSTDTQYF; v_call: TRBV3-1/TRBV3-2; d_call: TRBD2; clone_size: many; j_call: TRBJ2-3
cdr3_nt: TGTGCCATACAGGGGAGGCCCGAGGGAGGCTACACCTTC; cdr3_aa: CAIQGRPEGGYTF; v_call: TRBV24-1; d_call: TRBD1; clone_size: NA; j_call: TRBJ1-2
cdr3_nt: TGTGCCAGCAGCTTACGTTTGGGGGGAAGGTCCGTAACAGATACGCAGTATTTT; cdr3_aa: CASSLRLGGRSVTDTQYF; v_call: TRBV7-2; d_call: NA; clone_size: NA; j_call: TRBJ2-3
cdr3_nt: TGTGCCAGCAGCCGATGGTACAGGGAGGGCTCACCCCTCCACTTT; cdr3_aa: CASSRWYREGSPLHF; v_call: TRBV3-1/TRBV3-2; d_call: NA; clone_size: NA; j_call: TRBJ1-6
cdr3_nt: TGTGCCATCAGGCAGGGTGCTGAAGCTTTCTTT; cdr3_aa: CAIRQGAEAFF; v_call: TRBV10-3; d_call: NA; clone_size: NA; j_call: TRBJ1-1
cdr3_nt: TGTGCCAGCTCACCGACGGCTAGCGGTTACAATGAGCAGTTCTTC; cdr3_aa: CASSPTASGYNEQFF; v_call: TRBV18; d_call: TRBD2; clone_size: NA; j_call: TRBJ2-1
cdr3_nt: TGCGCCAGCAGCGGAGGTTGCTCTGGAAACACCATATATTTT; cdr3_aa: CASSGGCSGNTIYF; v_call: TRBV10-1; d_call: NA; clone_size: NA; j_call: TRBJ1-3
cdr3_nt: TGTGCCAGCAGCTTACAGTACCCCTACTTC; cdr3_aa: CASSLQYPYF; v_call: TRBV7-8; d_call: NA; clone_size: once; j_call: TRBJ2-5
cdr3_nt: TGTGCCAGCAGCCTCGACAGGGTGATAGCCAAAAACATTCAGTACTTC; cdr3_aa: CASSLDRVIAKNIQYF; v_call: TRBV7-8; d_call: TRBD1; clone_size: NA; j_call: TRBJ2-4
cdr3_nt: TGTGCCACCAGCAGTTCAGGGACCTACGAGCAGTACTTC; cdr3_aa: CATSSSGTYEQYF; v_call: TRBV15; d_call: NA; clone_size: NA; j_call: TRBJ2-7
cdr3_nt: TGTGCCAGCAGTTTAAAGAGGGACAGGGTTCAGCAGTACTTC; cdr3_aa: CASSLKRDRVQQYF; v_call: TRBV27; d_call: TRBD1; clone_size: NA; j_call: TRBJ2-7
cdr3_nt: TGTGCCAGCAGCGTAGGAGCGGGGAGGTACAATGAGCAGTTCTTC; cdr3_aa: CASSVGAGRYNEQFF; v_call: TRBV9; d_call: TRBD2; clone_size: few; j_call: TRBJ2-1
cdr3_nt: TGTGCCATCAGTGAGTCGAGACAGGACACAGATACGCAGTATTTT; cdr3_aa: CAISESRQDTDTQYF; v_call: TRBV10-3; d_call: NA; clone_size: NA; j_call: TRBJ2-3
cdr3_nt: TGCGCCAGCAGCCCCTCGCTAGCGGGGATTCCCACAGATACGCAGTATTTT; cdr3_aa: CASSPSLAGIPTDTQYF; v_call: TRBV4-3; d_call: TRBD2; clone_size: NA; j_call: TRBJ2-3
cdr3_nt: TGTGCCAGCAGTCCGGACAGGAGTTACGAGCAGTACTTC; cdr3_aa: CASSPDRSYEQYF; v_call: TRBV12-3/TRBV12-4; d_call: TRBD1; clone_size: NA; j_call: TRBJ2-7
cdr3_nt: TGTGCCAGCAGCCCCCACGGGAGCTACATGAACACTGAAGCTTTCTTT; cdr3_aa: CASSPHGSYMNTEAFF; v_call: TRBV7-9; d_call: NA; clone_size: NA; j_call: TRBJ1-1
cdr3_nt: TGTGCCAGCAGCTTACATGGACAGGGGATCTACGAGCAGTACTTC; cdr3_aa: CASSLHGQGIYEQYF; v_call: TRBV7-9; d_call: TRBD1; clone_size: NA; j_call: TRBJ2-7
cdr3_nt: TGCGCCAGCAGCTATAGCGGAAGCACAGATACGCAGTATTTT; cdr3_aa: CASSYSGSTDTQYF; v_call: TRBV4-3; d_call: NA; clone_size: NA; j_call: TRBJ2-3
cdr3_nt: TGTGCCAGCCAAGGAGGGGTTGGCACCGGGGAGCTGTTTTTT; cdr3_aa: CASQGGVGTGELFF; v_call: TRBV18; d_call: NA; clone_size: NA; j_call: TRBJ2-2
cdr3_nt: TGTGCCAGCTCACCAAGAACAGGGGAGATTGATGGCTACACCTTC; cdr3_aa: CASSPRTGEIDGYTF; v_call: TRBV18; d_call: TRBD1; clone_size: NA; j_call: TRBJ1-2
cdr3_nt: TGCGCCAGCAGCTTTCGGACTAGCGGAGACGAAGAGACCCAGTACTTC; cdr3_aa: CASSFRTSGDEETQYF; v_call: TRBV4-1; d_call: TRBD2; clone_size: NA; j_call: TRBJ2-5
cdr3_nt: TGTGCTAGTGGATCCGGGACAGTCACAGATACGCAGTATTTT; cdr3_aa: CASGSGTVTDTQYF; v_call: TRBV12-5; d_call: TRBD1; clone_size: few; j_call: TRBJ2-3
cdr3_nt: TGTGCCAGCTCACCACGGGGGACAGGGGGTGAAAAACTGTTTTTT; cdr3_aa: CASSPRGTGGEKLFF; v_call: TRBV18; d_call: TRBD1; clone_size: NA; j_call: TRBJ1-4